This T cell receptor beta chain appears in the sequencing data of a study of T-cell memory formation after mild COVID-19. The CDR3 loop spans 12 amino acids. CDR1 is MNHEY, CDR2 SVGAGI, per germline. V lost 8 bases to trimming and J lost 6 bases, with 13 bases between them. TCRdb used MiXCR to reprocess the 5' RACE reads, holding one entry per CDR3 protein. The table includes approximately 570,000 distinct CDR3 sequences, roughly 17% detected once. This chain uses TRBV6-5 with TRBJ2-5, with a tentative D call TRBD2 (7 bases). The sequence was obtained from an adult woman who had mild COVID-19 (a few samples of this study predate the infection). Cell type and time point are not known. Sample: PBMCs or a T cell subset sorted from them (not recorded which). The CDR3 spells CASGGAMKTQYF. The DNA for the CDR3 is TGTGCCAGCGGGGGGGCCATGAAGACCCAGTACTTC.